This T cell receptor beta chain was identified during a study of shared clonotypes between healthy human individuals. Overall study context: Donors consisted of two women and a few men between 18 and 49. Each donor's CD8 memory used one plate, CD8 naive two, each CD4 subset three. Overall study results and limits: Naive CD4 clonotypes overlapped across a handful of donors at about 5.2%.

About this clone itself: Its specificity is not known.

The repertoire was sequenced with immunoSEQ multiplex PCR; TCRdb's copy has only in-frame clones and lacks some. Of some 2.3 million clones listed, more than 85% are singletons. The CDR3 consists of 16 residues. The receptor was derived from a man younger than 30 in good health. Some clones in this sample may be carry-over from other donors' samples. The specimen was naive CD4+ T cells from PBMCs. As for subset: CD45RA+ positively selected. J is TRBJ2-7 and V is TRBV12-1; the tabulated D call, TRBD2, remains unverified against the DNA. TRBV12-1 is recorded as a pseudogene. CDR3 sequence: CASSLIVLDSPYEQYF. CDR3 nucleotides: TGTGCCAGCAGCCTCATTGTTTTGGACTCCCCCTACGAGCAGTACTTC.